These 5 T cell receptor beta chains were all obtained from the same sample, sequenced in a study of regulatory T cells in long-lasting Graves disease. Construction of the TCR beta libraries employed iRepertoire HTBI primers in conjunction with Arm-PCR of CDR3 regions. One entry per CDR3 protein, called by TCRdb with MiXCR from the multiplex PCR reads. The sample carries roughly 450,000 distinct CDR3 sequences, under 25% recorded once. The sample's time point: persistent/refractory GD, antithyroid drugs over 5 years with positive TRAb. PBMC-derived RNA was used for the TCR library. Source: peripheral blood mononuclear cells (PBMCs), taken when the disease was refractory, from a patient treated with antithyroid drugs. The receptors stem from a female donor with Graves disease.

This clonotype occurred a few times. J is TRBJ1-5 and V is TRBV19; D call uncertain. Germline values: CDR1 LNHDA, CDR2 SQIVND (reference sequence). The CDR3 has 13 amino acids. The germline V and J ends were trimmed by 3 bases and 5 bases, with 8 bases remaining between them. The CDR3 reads CASSISVDQPQHF. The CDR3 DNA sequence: TGTGCCAGTAGTATTTCGGTAGATCAGCCCCAGCATTTT.

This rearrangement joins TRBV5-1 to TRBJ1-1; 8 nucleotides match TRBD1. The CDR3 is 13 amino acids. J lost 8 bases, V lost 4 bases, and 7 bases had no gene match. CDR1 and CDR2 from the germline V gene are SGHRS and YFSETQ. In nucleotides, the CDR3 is TGCGCCAGCAGCAAGGGACAGGAAGGGGAAGCTTTCTTT. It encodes CASSKGQEGEAFF.

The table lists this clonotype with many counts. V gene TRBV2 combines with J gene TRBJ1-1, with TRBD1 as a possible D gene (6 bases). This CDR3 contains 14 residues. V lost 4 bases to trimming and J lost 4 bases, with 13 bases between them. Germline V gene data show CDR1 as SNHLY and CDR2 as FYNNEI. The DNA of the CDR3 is TGTGCCAGCAGTGGACAGGCCTCGAGCACTGAAGCTTTCTTT. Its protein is CASSGQASSTEAFF.

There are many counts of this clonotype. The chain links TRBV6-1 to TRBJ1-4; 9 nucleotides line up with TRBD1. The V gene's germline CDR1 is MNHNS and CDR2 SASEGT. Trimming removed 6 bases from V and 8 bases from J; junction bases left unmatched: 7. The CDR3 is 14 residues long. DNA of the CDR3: TGTGCCAGCAGCCCGGGCGGACAGGGGGAAAAACTGTTTTTT. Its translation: CASSPGGQGEKLFF.

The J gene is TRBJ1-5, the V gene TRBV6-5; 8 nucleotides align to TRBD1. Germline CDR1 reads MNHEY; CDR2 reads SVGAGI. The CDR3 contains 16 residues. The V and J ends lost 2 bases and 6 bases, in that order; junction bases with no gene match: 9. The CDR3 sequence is CASSYLQDRAGQPQHF. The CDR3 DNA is TGTGCCAGCAGTTACCTCCAGGACAGGGCGGGTCAGCCCCAGCATTTT.